Shown below are 16 T cell receptor beta chains from a single sample sequenced in a study of blood T cell repertoires in COVID-19. Some clones are missing from TCRdb's copy, which holds only in-frame ones; the method was immunoSEQ multiplex PCR. The data contain about 90,000 clones, about 90% of them singletons. The sequenced sample consisted of peripheral blood. The receptor set was obtained from a man between 50 and 59 years old with COVID-19, enrolled during active disease.

The chain has TRBV10-2 and TRBJ1-2; perhaps TRBD1 as D (6 bases). The CDR3 is 14 amino acids. The V and J ends lost 0 bases and 2 bases respectively, with 7 bases between them. Germline CDR1 is WSHSY and CDR2 is SAAADI. CDR3 coding DNA: TGCGCCAGCAGTGAGTCGACAGGAAACTATGGCTACACCTTC. This encodes CASSESTGNYGYTF.

This chain links TRBV9 with TRBJ1-2; D gene unclear. Germline-derived CDR1 and CDR2 are SGDLS and YYNGEE. V lost 0 bases and J 5 bases, leaving 11 bases between the germline ends. There are 14 residues in the CDR3. CDR3 loop: CASSVGPGDYGYTF. CDR3 in DNA: TGTGCCAGCAGCGTAGGGCCAGGCGATTATGGCTACACCTTC.

The rearrangement joins TRBV27 to TRBJ1-3, with a tentative D call TRBD1 (5 bases). Trimming shortened V by 5 bases and J by 2 bases, and 13 bases separated the two germline ends. CDR1 MNHEY and CDR2 SMNVEV come from the germline V gene (reference sequence). The CDR3 loop spans 15 amino acids. The CDR3 bases are TGTGCCAGCAGTCGTTCAGGGTTCACTGGAAACACCATATATTTT. Protein sequence: CASSRSGFTGNTIYF.

This clone has only one observation. The chain links TRBV4-1 to TRBJ2-5; TRBD1 is a possible D gene (8 bases). The ends were cut back, 4 bases at V and 2 bases at J, with 23 bases in the middle. Germline-derived CDR1 and CDR2 are MGHRA and YSYEKL. There are 18 residues in the CDR3. This CDR3 is CASSLGQGGRGLQETQYF. The CDR3 nucleotides are TGCGCCAGCAGCCTTGGACAGGGAGGGCGGGGGCTTCAAGAGACCCAGTACTTC.

The gene calls are TRBV16 and TRBJ2-3; 9 nucleotides match TRBD1. V shed 5 bases and J 2 bases; nucleotides not matched to a gene: 8. Germline V lookup: CDR1 KGHSY, CDR2 FQNENV. The CDR3 runs to 16 residues. The CDR3, as DNA: TGTGCCAGCAGCGCCAGCGGGACAGGGTACACAGATACGCAGTATTTT. It translates to CASSASGTGYTDTQYF.

This clone appeared a few times. J is TRBJ2-2 and V is TRBV6-5; D call uncertain. V lost 7 bases and J lost 7, with 16 bases in between. CDR1 and CDR2 from the germline V gene are MNHEY and SVGAGI. The CDR3 is made up of 14 amino acids. As DNA, the CDR3 is TGTGCCAGCACTAGAGCGTCAGCCGGCGGGGAGCTGTTTTTT. Translation gives CASTRASAGGELFF.

The chain is built from TRBV12-5 and TRBJ2-1, with 10 bases matching TRBD2. This CDR3 contains 17 residues. Per the germline V gene, CDR1 is LGHNT and CDR2 is FRNRAP. Losses at the gene ends were 1 base for V and 8 bases for J; bases not matched to a gene: 11. The CDR3 sequence is CASGLGLAGEGGDEQFF. The CDR3 coding sequence is TGTGCTAGTGGTTTGGGGCTAGCGGGGGAGGGGGGCGATGAGCAGTTCTTC.

The chain is built from TRBV9 and TRBJ1-1; the D is unclear. The CDR3 loop spans 16 amino acids. Trimming took 0 bases from V and 0 from J, leaving 12 bases between them. Germline CDR1 SGDLS, CDR2 YYNGEE. CDR3 amino acids: CASSVGGGRMNTEAFF. The CDR3 nucleotides read TGTGCCAGCAGCGTAGGCGGTGGCCGTATGAACACTGAAGCTTTCTTT. The entire variable domain, with the rest obtained from reference TRBV9 and TRBJ1-1, is as follows: DSGVTQTPKHLITATGQRVTLRCSPRSGDLSVYWYQQSLDQGLQFLIQYYNGEERAKGNILERFSAQQFPDLHSELNLSSLELGDSALYFCASSVGGGRMNTEAFFGQGTRLTVV.

V usage is TRBV10-1 and J usage is TRBJ2-3; TRBD2 agrees at 16 bases. Germline-derived CDR1 and CDR2 are WNHNN and SYGVQD (reference sequence). The junction had 9 bases not matched to a gene; V was cut back by 2 bases and J by 1 base. The CDR3 covers 20 residues. The CDR3 DNA sequence: TGCGCCAGCAGTGAGGGGACTAGCGGGGGGGACCAGCCTGGCACAGATACGCAGTATTTT. Its protein is CASSEGTSGGDQPGTDTQYF.

The gene calls are TRBV7-2 and TRBJ1-1; possibly TRBD1 for D (6 bases). CDR1 is SGHTA and CDR2 is FQGNSA in the germline V gene. V was shortened by 5 bases and J by 7 bases, with 17 bases between the two germline ends. This CDR3 is built from 14 residues. The CDR3 loop reads CASSLNYGQFEAFF. CDR3 DNA: TGTGCCAGCAGCCTGAACTACGGACAGTTTGAAGCTTTCTTT.

This clone appeared a few times. The genes are TRBV7-2 and TRBJ2-1; 10 bases map to TRBD1. J gave up 2 bases and V 0 bases, and 10 bases lay outside the gene matches. The CDR3 spans 19 residues. Germline CDR1 SGHTA, CDR2 FQGNSA. This CDR3 is CASSLAFLLGTGAYNEQFF. The CDR3 DNA reads as TGTGCCAGCAGCTTAGCGTTTCTACTAGGGACAGGGGCCTACAATGAGCAGTTCTTC.

The rearrangement links TRBV27 to TRBJ2-7; 9 bases line up with TRBD1. There are 12 residues in the CDR3. CDR1 and CDR2 from the germline V gene are MNHEY and SMNVEV (reference sequence). With V trimmed by 6 bases and J by 6 bases, 3 bases remained unmatched. CDR3 amino acids: CASRGQGLEQYF. The CDR3 coding sequence is TGTGCCAGCAGGGGACAGGGTCTCGAGCAGTACTTC.

This clone has only one observation. The genes are TRBV6-1 and TRBJ1-5; unclear D gene. V lost 3 bases, J lost 4 bases, and 13 bases lay in between. The CDR3 is made up of 15 amino acids. Germline V gives CDR1 MNHNS, CDR2 SASEGT. CDR3 DNA: TGTGCCAGCAGTGAGTCCCAGGTTCGTAATCAGCCCCAGCATTTT. Its translation: CASSESQVRNQPQHF.

CDR3 loop: CASSIDGRTNYGYTF. The CDR3 DNA sequence: TGTGCCAGTAGTATAGATGGCAGAACTAACTATGGCTACACCTTC. This rearrangement joins TRBV19 to TRBJ1-2; D gene ambiguous. Germline V gene sequence: CDR1 LNHDA, CDR2 SQIVND (reference sequence). Trimming pared 0 bases from V and 0 bases from J, leaving 8 bases between. This CDR3 is 15 amino acids long.

This chain links TRBV25-1 with TRBJ1-1, with D maybe TRBD1 (5 bases). Germline CDR1 reads MGHDK; CDR2 reads SYGVNS. There are 13 residues in the CDR3. V lost 4 bases to trimming and J lost 5 bases, with 11 bases between them. The CDR3 here is CASSGAGRTEAFF. CDR3 coding DNA: TGTGCCAGCAGTGGGGCAGGGCGGACTGAAGCTTTCTTT.

The gene calls are TRBV6-2 or TRBV6-3 and TRBJ1-6; 8 bases fit TRBD1. The V and J ends lost 7 bases and 9 bases, in that order; junction bases with no gene match: 8. The germline gives CDR1 MNHEY, CDR2 SVGEGT. The CDR3 sequence is 14 residues long. The CDR3 protein is CASNPGQVVSPLHF. Written as DNA, the CDR3 is TGTGCCAGCAACCCGGGACAGGTTGTTTCACCCCTCCACTTT.